Below are 14 T cell receptor beta chains sequenced from a single sample in a study of T cells expressing NK-cell markers. From the 5' RACE reads, TCRdb lists one entry per CDR3 protein and no DNA. The sample includes about 430,000 distinct CDR3 sequences. What was sequenced was blood T cells: a sorted CD56 or NKG2C T cell subset, CD4+ or CD8+ T cells, or bulk PBMC T cells (not recorded which). The receptors come from a woman aged 50 to 60 in good health.

V is TRBV7-2 and J is TRBJ2-3; TCRdb's D call, TRBD1, is unchecked because there is no DNA. CDR3 length: 14 residues. CDR1 is SGHTA and CDR2 is FQGNSA in the germline V gene. The CDR3 here is CASSLDRVRDTQYF.

The chain recombines TRBV10-2 with TRBJ1-1. The germline V gene has CDR1 WSHSY and CDR2 SAAADI. The CDR3 contains 12 residues. Here the CDR3 reads CASSEPTGEAFF.

The rearrangement links TRBV30 to TRBJ2-7; TCRdb proposes TRBD2, but this gene call is untestable without DNA. CDR3 length: 14 amino acids. Per germline, CDR1 GTSNPN and CDR2 SVGIG (reference sequence). CDR3 amino acids: CAWSPGLASSEQYF. The variable domain in full, completed from reference TRBV30 and TRBJ2-7, reads SQTIHQWPATLVQPVGSPLSLECTVEGTSNPNLYWYRQAAGRGLQLLFYSVGIGQISSEVPQNLSASRPQDRQFILSSKKLLLSDSGFYLCAWSPGLASSEQYFGPGTRLTVT.

This chain connects TRBV6-1 to TRBJ1-4; TCRdb's assignment of TRBD1 cannot be checked, as there is no DNA. In germline, CDR1 is MNHNS, CDR2 SASEGT. The CDR3 is 14 residues long. The CDR3: CASGPTGRNEKLFF.

The rearrangement joins TRBV7-9 to TRBJ2-3; TCRdb names TRBD2, which stays unverified in the absence of DNA. Germline V gives CDR1 SEHNR, CDR2 FQNEAQ (reference sequence). This CDR3 is built from 17 residues. Here the CDR3 reads CASSLAAGGVSTDTQYF.

The chain couples TRBV11-3 to TRBJ2-1; TCRdb names TRBD1, which stays unverified in the absence of DNA. This CDR3 has 15 amino acids. The germline V gene encodes CDR1 SGHNT and CDR2 YENEEA. CDR3 amino acids: CASSLGTGGFSEQFF.

This sequence joins TRBV4-1 and TRBJ2-1; the TRBD1 assignment by TCRdb is unverifiable without DNA. The CDR3 contains 12 residues. The germline V gene has CDR1 MGHRA and CDR2 YSYEKL. The CDR3 here is CASSQFDREQFF.

The chain recombines TRBV12-3 or TRBV12-4 with TRBJ2-3; TCRdb's D gene call, TRBD1, goes unchecked for lack of DNA. This CDR3 comprises 15 residues. CDR3 amino acids: CASSLGDTYTDTQYF.

This rearrangement joins TRBV20-1 to TRBJ2-2; the TRBD1 assignment by TCRdb is unverifiable without DNA. The germline CDR1 and CDR2 sequences are DFQATT and SNEGSKA (reference sequence). CDR3 size: 13 residues. The CDR3 reads CSARDPGVGELFF.

The chain combines TRBV18 with TRBJ2-7. Looked up from germline, CDR1 is KGHSH and CDR2 is LQKENI. The CDR3 totals 14 residues. CDR3 sequence reads: CASSPAASSYEQYF.

The V call is TRBV29-1, the J call TRBJ2-5; as DNA is missing, the TRBD2 call by TCRdb cannot be tested. Germline V gene data show CDR1 as SQVTM and CDR2 as ANQGSEA. The CDR3 sequence is 12 residues long. The CDR3 loop reads CSVPGLKETQYF.

The chain combines TRBV6-6 with TRBJ2-1; with no DNA, the TCRdb D assignment of TRBD2 cannot be verified. The CDR3 is 15 amino acids. CDR1 is MNHNY and CDR2 is SVGAGI in the germline V gene (reference sequence). This CDR3 is CASSYLAESYNEQFF.

The chain joins TRBV2 to TRBJ2-3; TCRdb's D gene call, TRBD2, goes unchecked for lack of DNA. The CDR3 runs 14 residues. Germline V lookup: CDR1 SNHLY, CDR2 FYNNEI. CDR3 region: CAGGDHPSTDTQYF.

The chain recombines TRBV24-1 with TRBJ2-3; the D call of TRBD2 rests on TCRdb alone, since no DNA is present to check it. The CDR3 spans 14 residues. CDR1 and CDR2 (germline): KGHDR, SFDVKD. The CDR3 region is CATSEASGTGTQYF.